The TCR beta chain under discussion was sequenced for a study of precursors of human CD4 cytotoxic T cells (dated by TCRdb to between 2017 and 2018). About the investigation overall: In total, CD4+ memory subsets from over 13 donors went into the bulk TCR-seq analysis. TCR-seq analysis of roughly 15 donors yielded TCRalpha and TCRbeta chain sequences (table S7).

To test whether a precursor-effector relationship exists among CD4 cytotoxic T cells, bulk UMI-based TCR sequencing was run on four sorted CD4+ memory subsets: TCM, TEM, IL-7Rhigh TEMRA, and IL-7R- TEMRA. The cells came from peripheral blood mononuclear cells that had been isolated from human blood. Sequencing was performed on an Illumina MiSeq. In the source study's methods: The Shannon-Wiener index, calculated in VDJtools, was used to measure repertoire diversity. TCRbeta clonotypes with a clonotype frequency of at least 3 were defined as expanded. TCRdb took the public reads, trimmed them with fastp at Q25, ran MiXCR for clone calling and kept in-frame beta chains. Identical CDR3 proteins give one entry, which carries the most common genes and DNA. TCRdb's processing, not the authors', yielded these V and J calls. This sample holds approximately 830 distinct CDR3 sequences; about 15% were observed only once. Around 10% of the sample is held by the ten biggest clonotypes.

V is cut back by 2 bases and J by 5 bases, with 5 bases in the junction unmatched. The CDR3 runs 14 residues from the cysteine to the phenylalanine. Of the read, only the CDR3 DNA is kept; its 42 bases are in frame from base 1. Via the germline V gene (reference sequence), CDR1 is MNHNY and CDR2 SVGAGI. On this clonotype itself: The target of this receptor is not known. Just one base apart from a much larger clone, this may be a read error.

What the work shows at the level of the full study, not this receptor alone: According to the authors, an observational design in humans cannot definitively determine the direction of differentiation between precursor and effector cells. IL-7Rhigh and IL-7R- TEMRA subsets showed more restricted TCR repertoires, with lower diversity and more expanded clonotypes, than TCM and TEM subsets. Some bulk TCR-seq comparisons included only about 95% of the 14 donors, suggesting not every subset was available for every donor. Expanded effector clonotypes accounted for a larger share of IL-7Rhigh TEMRA clonotypes than of TEM or TCM clonotypes.

Sequencing was carried out using memory CD4+ T cells from blood (PBMCs). Recombination connected TRBV6-6 to TRBJ2-5, with 7 junctional bases fitting TRBD1. This TCR was recovered from a human donor in good health. CDR3 loop: CASSYGQEAETQYF. The DNA sequence is given as TGTGCCAGCAGTTACGGACAGGAGGCTGAGACCCAGTACTTC.